This T cell receptor beta chain was profiled in a study of blood T cell repertoires in COVID-19. The overall study: From the United States, Italy and Spain came samples of acute and convalescent COVID-19. T cells, B-cell-depleted T cells, or PBMCs provided the cDNA or gDNA that served as material.

The germline V gene has CDR1 LGHDT and CDR2 YNNKEL (reference sequence). The CDR3 extends over 11 amino acids. V was clipped by 3 bases and J by 12 bases, with 11 bases between them. Per the authors' pipeline: Counts of nucleated cells, estimated from reference gene primer amplification, were obtained. The data were produced by immunoSEQ multiplex PCR, yet TCRdb's version contains in-frame clones alone and is incomplete. The DNA gave D and trimming, while V, J and clone size come from that table. The sample holds approximately 250,000 clones; 86% are singletons and the top ten take over 1.5%. This clone has just a few counts.

This chain uses TRBV3-1 (or the pseudogene TRBV3-2) with TRBJ1-2, with TRBD1 as a possible D gene (5 bases). Input material: peripheral blood. This receptor was identified in a man aged 25 to 45 with active or convalescent COVID-19. CDR3 coding DNA: TGTGCCAGCAGCCAGGCAGGGAGGCACACCTTC. Encoded protein: CASSQAGRHTF.